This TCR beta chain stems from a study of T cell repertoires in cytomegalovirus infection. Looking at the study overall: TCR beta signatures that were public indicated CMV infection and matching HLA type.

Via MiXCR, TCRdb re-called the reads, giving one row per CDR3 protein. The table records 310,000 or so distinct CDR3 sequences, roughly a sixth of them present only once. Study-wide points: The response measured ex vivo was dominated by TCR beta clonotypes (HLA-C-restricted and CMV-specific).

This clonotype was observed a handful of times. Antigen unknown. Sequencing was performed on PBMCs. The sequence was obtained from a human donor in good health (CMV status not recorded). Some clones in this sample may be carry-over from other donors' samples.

The CDR3 spells CAISAGEVEKLFF. The DNA of the CDR3 is TGTGCCATCAGTGCGGGGGAAGTTGAAAAACTGTTTTTT. V gene TRBV10-3 combines with J gene TRBJ1-4; tentative D call: TRBD1 (5 bases). CDR1 is ENHRY and CDR2 is SYGVKD in the germline V gene. The CDR3 is made up of 13 amino acids. V lost 4 bases and J 7 bases, leaving 10 bases between the germline ends.